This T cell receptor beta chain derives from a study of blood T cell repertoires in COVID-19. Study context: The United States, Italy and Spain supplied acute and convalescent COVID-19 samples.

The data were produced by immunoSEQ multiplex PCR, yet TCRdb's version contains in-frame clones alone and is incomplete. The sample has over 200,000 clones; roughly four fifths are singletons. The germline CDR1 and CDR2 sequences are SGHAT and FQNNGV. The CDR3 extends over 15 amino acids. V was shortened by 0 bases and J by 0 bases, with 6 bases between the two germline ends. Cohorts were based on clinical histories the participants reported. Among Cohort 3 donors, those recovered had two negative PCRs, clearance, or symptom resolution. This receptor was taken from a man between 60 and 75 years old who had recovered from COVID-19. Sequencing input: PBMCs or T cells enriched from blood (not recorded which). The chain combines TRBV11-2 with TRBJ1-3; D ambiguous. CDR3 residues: CASSLDSVSGNTIYF. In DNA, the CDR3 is TGTGCCAGCAGCTTAGATTCGGTCTCTGGAAACACCATATATTTT.